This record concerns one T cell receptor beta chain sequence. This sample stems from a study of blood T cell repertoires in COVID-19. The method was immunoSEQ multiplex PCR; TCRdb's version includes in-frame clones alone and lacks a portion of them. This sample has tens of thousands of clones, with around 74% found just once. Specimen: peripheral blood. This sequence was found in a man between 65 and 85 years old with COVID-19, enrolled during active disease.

In nucleotides, the CDR3 is TGCGCCAGCAGCTTTCTCCCCCGACTGCCGTACAATGAGCAGTTCTTC. Its protein is CASSFLPRLPYNEQFF. The rearrangement uses TRBV5-1 and TRBJ2-1, with no clear D. The CDR3 consists of 16 residues. The germline V gene has CDR1 SGHRS and CDR2 YFSETQ. Trimming stripped 2 bases from V and 4 bases from J, with 16 bases between.